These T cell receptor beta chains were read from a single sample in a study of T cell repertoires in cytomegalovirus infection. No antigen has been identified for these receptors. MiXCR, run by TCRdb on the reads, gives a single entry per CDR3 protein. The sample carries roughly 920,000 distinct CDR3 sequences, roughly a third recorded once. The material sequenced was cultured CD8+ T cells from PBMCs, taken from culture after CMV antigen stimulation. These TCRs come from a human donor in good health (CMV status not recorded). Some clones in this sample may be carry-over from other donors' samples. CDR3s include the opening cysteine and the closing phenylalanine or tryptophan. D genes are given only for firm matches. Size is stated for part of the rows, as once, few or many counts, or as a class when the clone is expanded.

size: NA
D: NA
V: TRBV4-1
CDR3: CASSQEGSGLNTEAFF

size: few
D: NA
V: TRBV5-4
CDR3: CASTDDQGTQYF

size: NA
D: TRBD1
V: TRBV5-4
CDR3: CASSLQGSVHGQFF

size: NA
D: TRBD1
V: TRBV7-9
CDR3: CASSPQGAETEAFF

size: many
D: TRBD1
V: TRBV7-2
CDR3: CASSLDDRGREKLFF

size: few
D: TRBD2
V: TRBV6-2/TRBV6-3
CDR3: CASSYGRTSGGWSEQFF

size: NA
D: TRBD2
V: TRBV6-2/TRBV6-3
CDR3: CASSYYSLAGAATDTQYF

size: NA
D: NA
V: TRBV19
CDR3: CASSIEVDYGYTF

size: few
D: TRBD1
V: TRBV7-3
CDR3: CASGRTGNYNEQFF

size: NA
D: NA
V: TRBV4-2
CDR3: CASSQDLGGYEQYF

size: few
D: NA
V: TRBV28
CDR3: CASSLPHEQFF

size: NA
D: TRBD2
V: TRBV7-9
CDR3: CASSVASGGAIYNEQFF

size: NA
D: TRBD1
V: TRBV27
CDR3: CASSRRREGATEAFF

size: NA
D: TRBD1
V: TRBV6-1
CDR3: CVSSPLPGTALNTEAFF

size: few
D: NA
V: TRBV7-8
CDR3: CASSPLIVGGEQYF

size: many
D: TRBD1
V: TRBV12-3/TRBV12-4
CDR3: CASSSSGTGHGGYTF

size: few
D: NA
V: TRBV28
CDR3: CASSIREGYGYTF

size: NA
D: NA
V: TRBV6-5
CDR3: CASSYSGQEVNTGDLFF

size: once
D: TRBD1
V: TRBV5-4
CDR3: CASSAAGTDQAFF

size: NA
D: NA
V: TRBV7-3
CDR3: CVSSHGGSNTQYF

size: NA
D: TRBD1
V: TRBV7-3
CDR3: CASSYDRGEGAFF

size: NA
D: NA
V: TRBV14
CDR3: CASSPGEVPLEQFF

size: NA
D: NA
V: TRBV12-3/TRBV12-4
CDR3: CASSFIGEPRRVEKLFF

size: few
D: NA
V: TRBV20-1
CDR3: CSARRQGKAEKLFF

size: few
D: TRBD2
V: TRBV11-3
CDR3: CASSRAGIGELFF

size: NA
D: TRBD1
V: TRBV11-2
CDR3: CASSPPDRATEAFF

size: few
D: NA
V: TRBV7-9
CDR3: CASGSSGASYNEQFF

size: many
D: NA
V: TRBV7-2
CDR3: CASSPSPASFENIQYF

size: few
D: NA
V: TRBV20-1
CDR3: CSARDGGRGAEAFF

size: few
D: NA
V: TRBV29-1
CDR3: CSASGGYTF

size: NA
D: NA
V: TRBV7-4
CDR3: CASSLARVAGNEQFF

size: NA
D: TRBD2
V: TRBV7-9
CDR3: CASRIPGLAGANTGELFF

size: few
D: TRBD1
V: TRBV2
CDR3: CARGQGAGNTIYF

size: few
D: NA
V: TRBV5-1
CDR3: CASSAVGARRDEQFF

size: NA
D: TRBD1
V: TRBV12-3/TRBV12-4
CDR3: CVSTGQAHDEQFF

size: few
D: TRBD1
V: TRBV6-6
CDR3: CASSYSVREQGTGTEAFF

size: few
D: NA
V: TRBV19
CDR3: CASSTKWTLHF

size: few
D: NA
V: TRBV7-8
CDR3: CASSFTGHIAGNTIYF

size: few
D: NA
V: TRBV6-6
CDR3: CASSLNINTEAFF

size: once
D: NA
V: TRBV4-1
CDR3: CASSQDWLTGVGNTIYF

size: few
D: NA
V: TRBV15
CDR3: CATSRARGATNEKLFF

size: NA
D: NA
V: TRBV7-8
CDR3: CASSAGDTEQYF

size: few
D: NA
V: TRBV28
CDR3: CASSFPGGPNEKLFF

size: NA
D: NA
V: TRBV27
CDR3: CASSLGAPSNTGELFF

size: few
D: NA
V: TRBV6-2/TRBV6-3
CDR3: CASSFDRVGGSNTEAFF